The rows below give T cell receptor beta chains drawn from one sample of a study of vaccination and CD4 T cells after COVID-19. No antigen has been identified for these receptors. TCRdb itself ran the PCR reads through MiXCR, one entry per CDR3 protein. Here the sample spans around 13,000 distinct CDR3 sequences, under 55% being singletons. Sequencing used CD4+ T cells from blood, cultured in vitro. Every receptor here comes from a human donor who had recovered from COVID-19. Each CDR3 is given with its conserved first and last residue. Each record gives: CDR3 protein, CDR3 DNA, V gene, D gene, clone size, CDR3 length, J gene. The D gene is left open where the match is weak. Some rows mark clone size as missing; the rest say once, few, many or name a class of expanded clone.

CDR3 protein: CASSLKGQRGYTF
CDR3 DNA: TGTGCCAGCAGCTTAAAGGGGCAGAGAGGCTACACCTTC
V gene: TRBV7-2
D gene: NA
clone size: few
CDR3 length: 13
J gene: TRBJ1-2

CDR3 protein: CASSHFWGVNTEAFF
CDR3 DNA: TGTGCCAGCAGCCACTTCTGGGGGGTGAACACTGAAGCTTTCTTT
V gene: TRBV5-8
D gene: NA
clone size: few
CDR3 length: 15
J gene: TRBJ1-1

CDR3 protein: CSARLAGVWTETQYF
CDR3 DNA: TGCAGTGCCCGGCTAGCGGGGGTCTGGACGGAGACCCAGTACTTC
V gene: TRBV20-1
D gene: TRBD2
clone size: NA
CDR3 length: 15
J gene: TRBJ2-5

CDR3 protein: CASSQILAGLGNEQFF
CDR3 DNA: TGCGCCAGCAGCCAAATCTTGGCAGGGTTAGGTAATGAGCAGTTCTTC
V gene: TRBV4-3
D gene: NA
clone size: NA
CDR3 length: 16
J gene: TRBJ2-1

CDR3 protein: CASSLALTATNEKLFF
CDR3 DNA: TGTGCCAGCAGTTTAGCGCTGACAGCAACTAATGAAAAACTGTTTTTT
V gene: TRBV12-3/TRBV12-4
D gene: NA
clone size: NA
CDR3 length: 16
J gene: TRBJ1-4

CDR3 protein: CASSLQGRTEAFF
CDR3 DNA: TGTGCCAGCAGTCTACAGGGAAGAACTGAAGCTTTCTTT
V gene: TRBV27
D gene: NA
clone size: NA
CDR3 length: 13
J gene: TRBJ1-1

CDR3 protein: CASSFGRLNTEAFF
CDR3 DNA: TGTGCCAGCAGTTTCGGGAGACTGAACACTGAAGCTTTCTTT
V gene: TRBV27
D gene: NA
clone size: few
CDR3 length: 14
J gene: TRBJ1-1

CDR3 protein: CASSQVNTEAFF
CDR3 DNA: TGTGCCAGCTCACAAGTGAACACTGAAGCTTTCTTT
V gene: TRBV18
D gene: NA
clone size: NA
CDR3 length: 12
J gene: TRBJ1-1

CDR3 protein: CASSLGGGSGERYEQYF
CDR3 DNA: TGTGCCAGCAGTCTAGGAGGGGGTAGCGGGGAGAGATACGAGCAGTACTTC
V gene: TRBV6-1
D gene: TRBD2
clone size: NA
CDR3 length: 17
J gene: TRBJ2-7

CDR3 protein: CASSEAQGPYGYTF
CDR3 DNA: TGTGCCAGCAGTGAAGCTCAGGGGCCCTATGGCTACACCTTC
V gene: TRBV6-1
D gene: NA
clone size: NA
CDR3 length: 14
J gene: TRBJ1-2

CDR3 protein: CAWGPDSHQPQHF
CDR3 DNA: TGTGCCTGGGGCCCTGACAGCCATCAGCCCCAGCATTTT
V gene: TRBV30
D gene: NA
clone size: few
CDR3 length: 13
J gene: TRBJ1-5

CDR3 protein: CASSTLGRGLNTEAFF
CDR3 DNA: TGTGCCAGCAGCACATTAGGCCGGGGCTTGAACACTGAAGCTTTCTTT
V gene: TRBV7-9
D gene: NA
clone size: NA
CDR3 length: 16
J gene: TRBJ1-1

CDR3 protein: CASSYDSFSYNEQFF
CDR3 DNA: TGTGCCAGCAGTTATGACAGTTTTTCCTACAATGAGCAGTTCTTC
V gene: TRBV12-3/TRBV12-4
D gene: NA
clone size: NA
CDR3 length: 15
J gene: TRBJ2-1

CDR3 protein: CASSIYSGGAPNEQFF
CDR3 DNA: TGTGCCAGTAGTATCTATAGCGGGGGGGCCCCCAATGAGCAGTTCTTC
V gene: TRBV19
D gene: TRBD2
clone size: few
CDR3 length: 16
J gene: TRBJ2-1

CDR3 protein: CASSSGTGGYEQYF
CDR3 DNA: TGTGCCAGCAGCTCCGGGACAGGGGGTTACGAGCAGTACTTC
V gene: TRBV7-2
D gene: TRBD1
clone size: NA
CDR3 length: 14
J gene: TRBJ2-7

CDR3 protein: CASSSPRGLRYNEQFF
CDR3 DNA: TGTGCCAGCAGTTCCCCCAGGGGGCTGAGGTACAATGAGCAGTTCTTC
V gene: TRBV6-2/TRBV6-3
D gene: TRBD1
clone size: NA
CDR3 length: 16
J gene: TRBJ2-1

CDR3 protein: CASSAQQGDNSPLHF
CDR3 DNA: TGTGCCAGCAGTGCACAACAGGGAGATAATTCACCCCTCCACTTT
V gene: TRBV6-2/TRBV6-3
D gene: NA
clone size: NA
CDR3 length: 15
J gene: TRBJ1-6

CDR3 protein: CASTYGRGSTEAFF
CDR3 DNA: TGTGCCAGCACCTACGGTAGAGGGAGCACTGAAGCTTTCTTT
V gene: TRBV6-1
D gene: NA
clone size: few
CDR3 length: 14
J gene: TRBJ1-1

CDR3 protein: CASSEAGGFRYEQYF
CDR3 DNA: TGTGCCAGCAGTGAAGCAGGAGGTTTCCGCTACGAGCAGTACTTC
V gene: TRBV2
D gene: NA
clone size: few
CDR3 length: 15
J gene: TRBJ2-7

CDR3 protein: CASSGPGQTFSPLHF
CDR3 DNA: TGTGCCAGCAGTGGCCCGGGACAGACCTTTTCACCCCTCCACTTT
V gene: TRBV12-3/TRBV12-4
D gene: TRBD1
clone size: NA
CDR3 length: 15
J gene: TRBJ1-6

CDR3 protein: CASSWSGAEKLFF
CDR3 DNA: TGTGCCAGCAGTTGGTCCGGGGCGGAAAAACTGTTTTTT
V gene: TRBV6-5
D gene: NA
clone size: NA
CDR3 length: 13
J gene: TRBJ1-4

CDR3 protein: CASRKRGFGQPQHF
CDR3 DNA: TGTGCCAGCAGAAAGAGGGGGTTTGGTCAGCCCCAGCATTTT
V gene: TRBV6-2/TRBV6-3
D gene: NA
clone size: few
CDR3 length: 14
J gene: TRBJ1-5

CDR3 protein: CASGKRTGYFYGYTF
CDR3 DNA: TGTGCCAGCGGAAAACGGACAGGCTATTTCTATGGCTACACCTTC
V gene: TRBV6-1
D gene: TRBD1
clone size: NA
CDR3 length: 15
J gene: TRBJ1-2

CDR3 protein: CASSEAGLGMDEQFF
CDR3 DNA: TGTGCCAGCAGTGAAGCGGGACTAGGTATGGATGAGCAGTTCTTC
V gene: TRBV2
D gene: TRBD2
clone size: NA
CDR3 length: 15
J gene: TRBJ2-1

CDR3 protein: CASSFGEWETQYF
CDR3 DNA: TGCGCCAGCAGCTTTGGGGAATGGGAGACCCAGTACTTC
V gene: TRBV5-1
D gene: NA
clone size: large
CDR3 length: 13
J gene: TRBJ2-5

CDR3 protein: CASSYAGAQPQHF
CDR3 DNA: TGTGCCAGCAGCTACGCAGGGGCTCAGCCCCAGCATTTT
V gene: TRBV12-3/TRBV12-4
D gene: NA
clone size: NA
CDR3 length: 13
J gene: TRBJ1-5

CDR3 protein: CASRGPYPNEQYF
CDR3 DNA: TGTGCCAGCAGGGGACCGTATCCTAACGAGCAGTACTTC
V gene: TRBV11-2
D gene: NA
clone size: NA
CDR3 length: 13
J gene: TRBJ2-7

CDR3 protein: CASSEGAGPGELFF
CDR3 DNA: TGTGCCAGCAGTGAGGGGGCAGGGCCCGGGGAGCTGTTTTTT
V gene: TRBV6-4
D gene: NA
clone size: NA
CDR3 length: 14
J gene: TRBJ2-2

CDR3 protein: CASGSLTVPAQHF
CDR3 DNA: TGTGCCAGCGGCTCCCTGACAGTACCAGCCCAGCATTTT
V gene: TRBV6-2/TRBV6-3
D gene: NA
clone size: NA
CDR3 length: 13
J gene: TRBJ1-5